This T cell receptor (beta chain) was captured by sequencing in a study of blood T cells in healthy people across ages. The authors ran a second PCR of about 6 to 12 cycles using a sample-barcoded 5' primer and a J-beta primer mix. Via MiXCR, TCRdb re-called the 5' RACE reads, giving one row per CDR3 protein. The data show 700,000 to 800,000 distinct CDR3 sequences, approximately 39% seen once. Concerning this clonotype itself: Possible read error: a much larger clone is one base away.

Trimming stripped 4 bases from V and 4 bases from J, with 14 bases between. Germline CDR1 reads SGHRS; CDR2 reads YFSETQ. The CDR3 runs 14 residues. The receptor's source is a woman aged 60-75 years in good health. The J gene is TRBJ1-1, the V gene TRBV5-1; unclear D gene. Sequenced: blood. Here the CDR3 reads CASSGRAPGTEAFF. CDR3 in DNA: TGCGCCAGCAGCGGTAGGGCGCCGGGCACTGAAGCTTTCTTT.